The rows below give T cell receptor beta chains drawn from one sample of a study of B cell selection in AIRE deficiency. The assay was immunoSEQ multiplex PCR, and TCRdb's table has in-frame clones only and misses some. The data hold roughly 24,000 clones, with roughly 96% observed a single time. Sample: CD4+CD127+ conventional T cells sorted from PBMCs. These receptors all stem from a human donor in good health. Each CDR3 is given with its conserved first and last residue. Fields, in order: J gene, clone size, V gene, D gene, CDR3 protein, CDR3 DNA. D genes are given only for firm matches. Size is stated for part of the rows, as once, few or many counts, or as a class when the clone is expanded.

J: TRBJ1-1
size: -
V: TRBV10-3
D: -
CDR3: CAISEFTGMNTEAFF
DNA: TGTGCCATCAGTGAGTTCACAGGGATGAACACTGAAGCTTTCTTT

J: TRBJ1-1
size: -
V: TRBV29-1
D: -
CDR3: CSVEELEAFF
DNA: TGCAGCGTTGAAGAGTTAGAAGCTTTCTTT

J: TRBJ1-1
size: -
V: TRBV6-6
D: TRBD1
CDR3: CASRGTGAKGGTEAFF
DNA: TGTGCCAGCAGAGGGACAGGGGCTAAGGGGGGGACTGAAGCTTTCTTT

J: TRBJ1-4
size: -
V: TRBV5-1
D: -
CDR3: CASTPEERNEKLFF
DNA: TGCGCCAGCACCCCGGAGGAGCGCAATGAAAAACTGTTTTTT

J: TRBJ1-2
size: -
V: TRBV29-1
D: TRBD1
CDR3: CSAPTGGTNYGYTF
DNA: TGCAGCGCTCCGACAGGGGGTACCAACTATGGCTACACCTTC

J: TRBJ2-2
size: few
V: TRBV6-5
D: -
CDR3: CASSLGTANTGELFF
DNA: TGTGCCAGCAGTCTCGGGACGGCGAACACCGGGGAGCTGTTTTTT

J: TRBJ1-1
size: -
V: TRBV21-1
D: -
CDR3: CASSKTPGDENTEAFF
DNA: TGTGCCAGCAGCAAAACCCCAGGGGACGAGAACACTGAAGCTTTCTTT

J: TRBJ1-6
size: -
V: TRBV6-6
D: -
CDR3: CASSYSYGEGSPLHF
DNA: TGTGCCAGCAGTTACTCGTACGGTGAGGGATCACCCCTCCACTTT

J: TRBJ1-2
size: -
V: TRBV6-5
D: -
CDR3: CASSKGFNYGYTF
DNA: TGTGCCAGCAGTAAGGGATTTAACTATGGCTACACCTTC

J: TRBJ2-7
size: once
V: TRBV4-1
D: TRBD2
CDR3: CASSQEGDYYEQYF
DNA: TGCGCCAGCAGCCAAGAGGGGGACTACTACGAGCAGTACTTC

J: TRBJ1-2
size: -
V: TRBV19
D: -
CDR3: CASDSNYGYTF
DNA: TGTGCCAGTGACAGCAATTATGGCTACACCTTC

J: TRBJ2-1
size: once
V: TRBV29-1
D: TRBD2
CDR3: CSVGRLAGSNNEQFF
DNA: TGCAGCGTTGGAAGGCTAGCGGGGTCCAACAATGAGCAGTTCTTC

J: TRBJ1-4
size: once
V: TRBV5-1
D: -
CDR3: CASSLTGRSNEKLFF
DNA: TGCGCCAGCAGCTTAACCGGGAGGAGTAATGAAAAACTGTTTTTT

J: TRBJ1-2
size: -
V: TRBV11-3
D: -
CDR3: CASSSQGYGYTF
DNA: TGTGCCAGCAGCTCTCAGGGGTATGGCTACACCTTC

J: TRBJ1-1
size: -
V: TRBV2
D: -
CDR3: CASSLDREKKGFF
DNA: TGTGCCAGCAGTCTGGACAGAGAAAAGAAAGGTTTCTTT

J: TRBJ2-3
size: -
V: TRBV19
D: -
CDR3: CASSMGGRWDTQYF
DNA: TGTGCCAGTAGTATGGGGGGGCGGTGGGATACGCAGTATTTT

J: TRBJ1-4
size: -
V: TRBV9
D: -
CDR3: CASSGGTTNEKLFF
DNA: TGTGCCAGCAGCGGCGGCACAACTAATGAAAAACTGTTTTTT

J: TRBJ2-7
size: -
V: TRBV9
D: -
CDR3: CASTRDSQGFYEQYF
DNA: TGTGCCAGCACCCGGGACTCCCAAGGGTTCTACGAGCAGTACTTC

J: TRBJ2-5
size: once
V: TRBV7-9
D: TRBD2
CDR3: CASSFIERGQETQYF
DNA: TGTGCCAGCAGCTTCATTGAGCGGGGCCAAGAGACCCAGTACTTC

J: TRBJ1-1
size: once
V: TRBV7-9
D: -
CDR3: CASSRTDMNTEAFF
DNA: TGTGCCAGCAGCCGGACAGACATGAACACTGAAGCTTTCTTT

J: TRBJ1-5
size: once
V: TRBV9
D: -
CDR3: CASSVQGGNQPQHF
DNA: TGTGCCAGCAGCGTTCAGGGAGGCAATCAGCCCCAGCATTTT

J: TRBJ1-2
size: -
V: TRBV29-1
D: -
CDR3: CSAPRETNYGYTF
DNA: TGCAGCGCCCCCAGGGAGACCAACTATGGCTACACCTTC

J: TRBJ1-6
size: -
V: TRBV18
D: -
CDR3: CASSPTVRNSPLHF
DNA: TGTGCCAGCTCGCCGACAGTGAGAAATTCACCCCTCCACTTT

J: TRBJ2-3
size: once
V: TRBV25-1
D: TRBD1
CDR3: CASSAGQGRTDTQYF
DNA: TGTGCCAGCAGCGCGGGACAGGGCCGCACAGATACGCAGTATTTT

J: TRBJ2-5
size: -
V: TRBV7-8
D: -
CDR3: CASSFTVLETQYF
DNA: TGTGCCAGCAGCTTCACGGTTTTGGAGACCCAGTACTTC

J: TRBJ2-5
size: -
V: TRBV9
D: TRBD2
CDR3: CASSSGGAEETQYF
DNA: TGTGCCAGCAGTAGCGGGGGGGCGGAAGAGACCCAGTACTTC

J: TRBJ1-2
size: -
V: TRBV6-5
D: -
CDR3: CASTQLGAYTF
DNA: TGTGCCAGCACCCAGTTGGGGGCCTACACCTTC

J: TRBJ1-2
size: -
V: TRBV5-1
D: -
CDR3: CASSLPSTNYGYTF
DNA: TGCGCCAGCAGTCTCCCGTCGACTAACTATGGCTACACCTTC

J: TRBJ1-2
size: -
V: TRBV7-8
D: TRBD1
CDR3: CASSSITDRVNYGYTF
DNA: TGTGCCAGCAGCTCTATCACGGACAGGGTTAACTATGGCTACACCTTC

J: TRBJ2-3
size: -
V: TRBV4-3
D: TRBD2
CDR3: CASSQGLTSGGADTQYF
DNA: TGCGCCAGCAGCCAAGGGCTGACTAGCGGGGGGGCAGATACGCAGTATTTT

J: TRBJ1-6
size: -
V: TRBV7-9
D: -
CDR3: CASSLMGIGSPLHF
DNA: TGTGCCAGCAGCTTAATGGGGATCGGTTCACCCCTCCACTTT

J: TRBJ1-5
size: -
V: TRBV7-6
D: -
CDR3: CASSFGPNQPQHF
DNA: TGTGCCAGCAGCTTCGGTCCGAATCAGCCCCAGCATTTT

J: TRBJ1-1
size: -
V: TRBV30
D: -
CDR3: CAWSVRVSAIEAFF
DNA: TGTGCCTGGAGTGTACGGGTTTCCGCGATTGAAGCTTTCTTT

J: TRBJ1-4
size: -
V: TRBV7-8
D: TRBD1
CDR3: CASSLGDRGRGEKLFF
DNA: TGTGCCAGCAGCTTAGGGGACAGGGGTCGTGGTGAAAAACTGTTTTTT

J: TRBJ1-2
size: -
V: TRBV7-6
D: -
CDR3: CASSPGAPYGYTF
DNA: TGTGCCAGCAGCCCGGGGGCACCCTATGGCTACACCTTC

J: TRBJ2-7
size: -
V: TRBV5-4
D: TRBD1
CDR3: CASSLPGQGSWEQYF
DNA: TGTGCCAGCAGCTTGCCCGGACAGGGTTCATGGGAGCAGTACTTC

J: TRBJ2-7
size: -
V: TRBV2
D: -
CDR3: CASSADHQIEYF
DNA: TGTGCCAGCAGTGCCGACCACCAGATTGAGTACTTC

J: TRBJ2-7
size: once
V: TRBV18
D: TRBD2
CDR3: CASSPAGGGEQYF
DNA: TGTGCCAGCTCACCAGCGGGGGGAGGCGAGCAGTACTTC

J: TRBJ2-1
size: -
V: TRBV6-4
D: TRBD2
CDR3: CASSPSGGSYNEQFF
DNA: TGTGCCAGCAGTCCCAGCGGGGGTTCCTACAATGAGCAGTTCTTC

J: TRBJ1-2
size: -
V: TRBV7-8
D: -
CDR3: CASSQRGYGYTF
DNA: TGTGCCAGCAGCCAACGGGGCTATGGCTACACCTTC

J: TRBJ1-6
size: -
V: TRBV6-1
D: -
CDR3: CASSETGIGSPLHF
DNA: TGTGCCAGCAGTGAAACAGGTATCGGTTCACCCCTCCACTTT